This TCR beta chain was identified during a study of blood T cells in healthy people across ages. It was with a sample-barcoded 5' primer and a J-beta primer mix that a second PCR of roughly 7 to 12 cycles was run. From the 5' RACE reads, TCRdb called clonotypes with MiXCR, one entry per CDR3 protein. The table lists 1.5 million to 2 million distinct CDR3 sequences, 49% of them singletons. As regards this clonotype: Its specificity is not known.

Study-wide points: Without sorted subsets, naive and antigen-experienced compartments could not be conclusively compared.

Looked up from germline, CDR1 is KGHDR and CDR2 is SFDVKD. V shed 1 base and J 6 bases; nucleotides not matched to a gene: 8. The length of the CDR3 is 17 residues. The source material was blood. The chain has TRBV24-1 and TRBJ2-1, with 10 bases aligning to TRBD1. This TCR came from a woman between 40 and 50 years old in good health. CDR3 residues: CATSDFRRDRGSNEQFF. CDR3 coding DNA: TGTGCCACCAGTGATTTCCGGAGGGACAGGGGTTCCAATGAGCAGTTCTTC.